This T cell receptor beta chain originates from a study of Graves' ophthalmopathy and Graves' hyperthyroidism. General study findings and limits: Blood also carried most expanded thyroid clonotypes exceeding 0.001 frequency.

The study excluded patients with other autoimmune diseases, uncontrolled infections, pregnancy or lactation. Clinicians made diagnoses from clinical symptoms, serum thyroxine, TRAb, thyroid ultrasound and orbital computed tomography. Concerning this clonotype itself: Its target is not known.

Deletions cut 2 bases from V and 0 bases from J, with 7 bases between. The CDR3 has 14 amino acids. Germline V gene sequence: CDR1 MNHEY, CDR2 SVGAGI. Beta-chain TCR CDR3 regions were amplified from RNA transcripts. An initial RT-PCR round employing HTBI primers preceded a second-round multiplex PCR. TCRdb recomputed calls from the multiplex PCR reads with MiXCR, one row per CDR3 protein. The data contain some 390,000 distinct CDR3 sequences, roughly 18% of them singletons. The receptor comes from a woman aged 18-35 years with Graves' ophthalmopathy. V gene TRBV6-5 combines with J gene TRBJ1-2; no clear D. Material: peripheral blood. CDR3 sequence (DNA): TGTGCCAGCAGTTACCGACAAACTAACTATGGCTACACCTTC. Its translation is CASSYRQTNYGYTF.